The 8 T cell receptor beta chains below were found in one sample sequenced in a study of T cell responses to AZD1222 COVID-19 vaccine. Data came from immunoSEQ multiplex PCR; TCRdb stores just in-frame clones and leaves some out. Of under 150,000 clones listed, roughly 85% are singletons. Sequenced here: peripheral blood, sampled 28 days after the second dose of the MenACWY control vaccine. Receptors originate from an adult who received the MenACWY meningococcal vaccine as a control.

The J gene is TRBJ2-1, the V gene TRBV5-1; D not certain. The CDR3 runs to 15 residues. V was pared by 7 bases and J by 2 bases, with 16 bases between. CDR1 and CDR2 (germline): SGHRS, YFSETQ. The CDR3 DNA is TGCGCCAGCCGCGCAGGCGGAATCACCTACAATGAGCAGTTCTTC. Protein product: CASRAGGITYNEQFF. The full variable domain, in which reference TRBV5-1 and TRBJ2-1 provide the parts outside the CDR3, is KAGVTQTPRYLIKTRGQQVTLSCSPISGHRSVSWYQQTPGQGLQFLFEYFSETQRNKGNFPGRFSGRQFSNSRSEMNVSTLELGDSALYLCASRAGGITYNEQFFGPGTRLTVL.

The CDR3 DNA reads as TGTGCCAGCAGTTACTCCACAGAACACTCTGGAAACACCATATATTTT. It codes for CASSYSTEHSGNTIYF. This chain connects TRBV6-5 to TRBJ1-3; no definite D call. This CDR3 is built from 16 residues. CDR1 is MNHEY and CDR2 is SVGAGI in the germline V gene. The V gene lost 0 bases and the J gene lost 0 bases, with 9 bases spanning the gap.

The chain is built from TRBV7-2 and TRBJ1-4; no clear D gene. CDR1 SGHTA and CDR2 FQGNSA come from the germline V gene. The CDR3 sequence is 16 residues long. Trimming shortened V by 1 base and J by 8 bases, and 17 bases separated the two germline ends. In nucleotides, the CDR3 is TGTGCCAGCAGCTTAGATTCGGCCAGACCGGGGGAAAAACTGTTTTTT. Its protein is CASSLDSARPGEKLFF.

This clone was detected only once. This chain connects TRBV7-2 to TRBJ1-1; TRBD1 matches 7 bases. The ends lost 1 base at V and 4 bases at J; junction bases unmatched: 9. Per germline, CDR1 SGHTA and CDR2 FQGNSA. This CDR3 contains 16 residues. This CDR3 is CASSLVGGGGFTEAFF. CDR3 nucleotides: TGTGCCAGCAGCTTAGTAGGGGGCGGAGGTTTCACTGAAGCTTTCTTT.

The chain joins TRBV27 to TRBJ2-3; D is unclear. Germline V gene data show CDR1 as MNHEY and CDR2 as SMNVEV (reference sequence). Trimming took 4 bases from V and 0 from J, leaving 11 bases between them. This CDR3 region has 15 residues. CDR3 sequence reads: CASSSASWSTDTQYF. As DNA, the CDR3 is TGTGCCAGCAGTTCAGCCTCCTGGAGCACAGATACGCAGTATTTT.

The CDR3 DNA follows: TGTGCCAGCGGCCCCCGGACTAGCGGGCACAATGAGCAGTTCTTC. Its translation: CASGPRTSGHNEQFF. J is TRBJ2-1 and V is TRBV7-2, with 11 bases identical to TRBD2. The germline V gene encodes CDR1 SGHTA and CDR2 FQGNSA. V was clipped by 8 bases and J by 5 bases; unmatched bases: 8. The CDR3 contains 15 residues. The full variable domain, rest sourced from reference TRBV7-2 and TRBJ2-1, is GAGVSQSPSNKVTEKGKDVELRCDPISGHTALYWYRQSLGQGLEFLIYFQGNSAPDKSGLPSDRFSAERTGGSVSTLTIQRTQQEDSAVYLCASGPRTSGHNEQFFGPGTRLTVL.

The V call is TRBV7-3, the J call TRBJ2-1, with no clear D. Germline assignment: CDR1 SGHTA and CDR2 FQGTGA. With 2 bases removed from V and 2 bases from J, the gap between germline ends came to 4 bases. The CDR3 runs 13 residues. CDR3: CASSLGTYNEQFF. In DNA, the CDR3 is TGTGCCAGCAGCTTAGGGACCTACAATGAGCAGTTCTTC.

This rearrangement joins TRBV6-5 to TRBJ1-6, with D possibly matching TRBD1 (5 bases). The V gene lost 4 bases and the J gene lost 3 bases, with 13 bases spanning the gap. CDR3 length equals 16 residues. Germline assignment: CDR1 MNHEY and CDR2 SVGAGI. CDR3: CASSWQGGVYNSPLHF. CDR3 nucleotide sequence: TGTGCCAGCAGTTGGCAGGGTGGCGTCTATAATTCACCCCTCCACTTT.